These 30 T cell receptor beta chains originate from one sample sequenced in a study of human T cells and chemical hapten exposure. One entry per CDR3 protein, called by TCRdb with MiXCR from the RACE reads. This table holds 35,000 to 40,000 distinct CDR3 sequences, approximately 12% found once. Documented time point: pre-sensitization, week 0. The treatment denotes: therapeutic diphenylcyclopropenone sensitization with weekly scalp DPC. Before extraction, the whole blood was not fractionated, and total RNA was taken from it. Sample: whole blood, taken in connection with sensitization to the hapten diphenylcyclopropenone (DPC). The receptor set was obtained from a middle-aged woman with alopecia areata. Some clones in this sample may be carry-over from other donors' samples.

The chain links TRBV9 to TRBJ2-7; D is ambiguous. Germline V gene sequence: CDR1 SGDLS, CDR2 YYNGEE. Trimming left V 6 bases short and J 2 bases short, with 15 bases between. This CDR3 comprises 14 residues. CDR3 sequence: CASTRRPLTYEQYF. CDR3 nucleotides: TGTGCCAGCACCCGGCGGCCCCTTACCTACGAGCAGTACTTC. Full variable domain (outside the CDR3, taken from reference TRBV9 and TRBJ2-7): DSGVTQTPKHLITATGQRVTLRCSPRSGDLSVYWYQQSLDQGLQFLIQYYNGEERAKGNILERFSAQQFPDLHSELNLSSLELGDSALYFCASTRRPLTYEQYFGPGTRLTVT.

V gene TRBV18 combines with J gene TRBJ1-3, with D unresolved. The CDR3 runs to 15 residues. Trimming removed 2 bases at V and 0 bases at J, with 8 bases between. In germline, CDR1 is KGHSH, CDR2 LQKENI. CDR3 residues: CASSPGEFSGNTIYF. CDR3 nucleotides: TGTGCCAGCTCACCAGGGGAGTTCTCTGGAAACACCATATATTTT.

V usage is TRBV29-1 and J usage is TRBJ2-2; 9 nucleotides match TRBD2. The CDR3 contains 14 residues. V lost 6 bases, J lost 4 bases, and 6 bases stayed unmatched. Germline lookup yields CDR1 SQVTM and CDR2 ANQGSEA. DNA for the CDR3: TGCAGCGTCGCTAGCGGGGATGGCACCGGGGAGCTGTTTTTT. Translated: CSVASGDGTGELFF.

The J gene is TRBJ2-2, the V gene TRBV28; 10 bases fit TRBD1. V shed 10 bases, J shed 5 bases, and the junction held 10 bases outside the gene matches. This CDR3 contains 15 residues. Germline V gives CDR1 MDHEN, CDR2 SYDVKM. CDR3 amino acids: CATTLPGQGTGELFF. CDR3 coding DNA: TGTGCCACTACTCTCCCGGGACAGGGGACCGGGGAGCTGTTTTTT.

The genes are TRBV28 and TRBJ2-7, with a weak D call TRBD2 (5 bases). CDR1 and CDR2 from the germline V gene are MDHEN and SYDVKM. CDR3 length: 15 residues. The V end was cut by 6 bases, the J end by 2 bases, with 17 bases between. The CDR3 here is CASSPPRTETYEQYF. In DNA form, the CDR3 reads TGTGCCAGCAGCCCCCCGAGGACTGAGACCTACGAGCAGTACTTC.

For the CDR3, the DNA is TGTGCCAGCAGCCCCTCTAGCGGCAGCTCCTACGAGCAGTACTTC. Translated: CASSPSSGSSYEQYF. The chain combines TRBV9 with TRBJ2-7; 7 bases are a match to TRBD2. Trimming cost V 4 bases and J 0 bases; bases outside gene matches: 7. Germline CDR1 is SGDLS and CDR2 is YYNGEE. This CDR3 comprises 15 residues.

CDR3 loop: CASSLRLDRSYEQYF. Here the CDR3 DNA reads TGTGCCAGCAGTCTCCGCCTGGACCGTTCCTACGAGCAGTACTTC. This chain joins TRBV12-3 or TRBV12-4 and TRBJ2-7, with no clear D. This CDR3 spans 15 amino acids. The germline V and J ends were trimmed by 5 bases and 1 base, with 15 bases remaining between them.

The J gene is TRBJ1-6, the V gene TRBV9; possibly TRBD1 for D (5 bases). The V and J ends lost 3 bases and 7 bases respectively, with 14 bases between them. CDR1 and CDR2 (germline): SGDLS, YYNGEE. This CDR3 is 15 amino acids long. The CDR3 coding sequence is TGTGCCAGCAGCGCGAGAGAGGGGTGGAATTCACCCCTCCACTTT. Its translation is CASSAREGWNSPLHF.

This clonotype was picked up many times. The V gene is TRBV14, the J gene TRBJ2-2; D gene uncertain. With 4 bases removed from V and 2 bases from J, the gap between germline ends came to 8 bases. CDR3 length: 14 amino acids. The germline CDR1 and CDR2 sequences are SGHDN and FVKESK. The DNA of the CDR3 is TGTGCCAGCAGCCCTCCGCGCAACACCGGGGAGCTGTTTTTT. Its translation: CASSPPRNTGELFF.

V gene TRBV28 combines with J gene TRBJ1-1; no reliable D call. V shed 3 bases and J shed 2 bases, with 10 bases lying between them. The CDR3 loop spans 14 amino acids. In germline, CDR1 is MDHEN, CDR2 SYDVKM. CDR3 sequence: CASSFLLGNTEAFF. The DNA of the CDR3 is TGTGCCAGCAGTTTTCTCTTGGGTAACACTGAAGCTTTCTTT.

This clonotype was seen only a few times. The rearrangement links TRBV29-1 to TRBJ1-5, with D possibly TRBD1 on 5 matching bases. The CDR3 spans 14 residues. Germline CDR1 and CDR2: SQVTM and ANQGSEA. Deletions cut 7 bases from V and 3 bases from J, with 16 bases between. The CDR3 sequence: CSAGTGSNNQPQHF. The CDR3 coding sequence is TGCAGCGCCGGGACCGGCTCAAACAATCAGCCCCAGCATTTT.

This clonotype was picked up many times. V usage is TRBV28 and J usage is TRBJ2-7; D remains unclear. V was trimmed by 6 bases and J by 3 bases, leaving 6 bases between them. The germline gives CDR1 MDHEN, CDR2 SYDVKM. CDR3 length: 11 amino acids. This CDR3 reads CASRSDYEQYF. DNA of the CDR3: TGTGCCAGCAGAAGCGACTACGAGCAGTACTTC.

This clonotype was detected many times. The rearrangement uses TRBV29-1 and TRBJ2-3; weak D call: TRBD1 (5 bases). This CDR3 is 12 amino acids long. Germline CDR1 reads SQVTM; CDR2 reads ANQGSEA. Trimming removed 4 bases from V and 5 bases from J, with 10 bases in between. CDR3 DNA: TGCAGCGTTGTTAACCAGGGAGATACGCAGTATTTT. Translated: CSVVNQGDTQYF.

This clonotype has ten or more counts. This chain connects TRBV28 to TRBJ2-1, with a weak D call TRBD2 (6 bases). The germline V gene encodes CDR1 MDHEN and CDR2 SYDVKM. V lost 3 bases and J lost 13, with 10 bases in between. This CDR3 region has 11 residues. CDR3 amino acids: CASSFRGLQFF. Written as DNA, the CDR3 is TGTGCCAGCAGTTTTAGGGGACTCCAGTTCTTC. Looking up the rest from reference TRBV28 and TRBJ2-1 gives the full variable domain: DVKVTQSSRYLVKRTGEKVFLECVQDMDHENMFWYRQDPGLGLRLIYFSYDVKMKEKGDIPEGYSVSREKKERFSLILESASTNQTSMYLCASSFRGLQFFGPGTRLTVL.

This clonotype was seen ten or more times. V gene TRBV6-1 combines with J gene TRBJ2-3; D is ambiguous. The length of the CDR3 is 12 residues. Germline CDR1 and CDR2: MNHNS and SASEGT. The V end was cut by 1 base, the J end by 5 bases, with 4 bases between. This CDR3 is CASSEVLDTQYF. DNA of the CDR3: TGTGCCAGCAGTGAAGTATTAGATACGCAGTATTTT.

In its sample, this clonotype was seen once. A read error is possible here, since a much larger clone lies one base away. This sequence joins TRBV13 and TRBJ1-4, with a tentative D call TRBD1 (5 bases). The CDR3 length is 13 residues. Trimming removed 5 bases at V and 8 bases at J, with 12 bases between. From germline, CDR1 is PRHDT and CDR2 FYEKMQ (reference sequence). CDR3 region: CASSTGAAEKLFF. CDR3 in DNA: TGTGCCAGCAGCACCGGGGCTGCCGAAAAACTGTTTTTT.

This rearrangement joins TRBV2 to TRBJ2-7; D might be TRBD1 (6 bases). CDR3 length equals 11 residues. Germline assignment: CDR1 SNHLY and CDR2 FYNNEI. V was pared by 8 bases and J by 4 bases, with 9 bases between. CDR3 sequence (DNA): TGTGCCAGCCACAGGGAGTACGAGCAGTACTTC. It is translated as CASHREYEQYF.

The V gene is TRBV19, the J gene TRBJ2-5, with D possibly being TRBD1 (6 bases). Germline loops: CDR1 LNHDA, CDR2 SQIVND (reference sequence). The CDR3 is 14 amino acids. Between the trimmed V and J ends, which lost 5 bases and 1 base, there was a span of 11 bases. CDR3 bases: TGTGCCAGTAGTTCTGACAGGCCCCAAGAGACCCAGTACTTC. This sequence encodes CASSSDRPQETQYF. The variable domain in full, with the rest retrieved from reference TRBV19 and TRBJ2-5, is DGGITQSPKYLFRKEGQNVTLSCEQNLNHDAMYWYRQDPGQGLRLIYYSQIVNDFQKGDIAEGYSVSREKKESFPLTVTSAQKNPTAFYLCASSSDRPQETQYFGPGTRLLVL.

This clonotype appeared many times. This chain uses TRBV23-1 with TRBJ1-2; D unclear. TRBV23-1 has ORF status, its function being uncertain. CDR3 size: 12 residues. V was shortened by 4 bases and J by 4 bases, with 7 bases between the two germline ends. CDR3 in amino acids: CASSRSPYGYTF. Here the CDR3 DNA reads TGCGCCAGCAGTCGTTCGCCCTATGGCTACACCTTC.

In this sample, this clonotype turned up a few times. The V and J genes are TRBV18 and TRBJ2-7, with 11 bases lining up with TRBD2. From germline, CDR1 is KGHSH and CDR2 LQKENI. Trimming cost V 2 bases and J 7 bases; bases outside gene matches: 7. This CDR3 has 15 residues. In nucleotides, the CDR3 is TGTGCCAGCTCACCAGGGCTAGCGGGAGGAGGTGAGCAGTACTTC. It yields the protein CASSPGLAGGGEQYF.

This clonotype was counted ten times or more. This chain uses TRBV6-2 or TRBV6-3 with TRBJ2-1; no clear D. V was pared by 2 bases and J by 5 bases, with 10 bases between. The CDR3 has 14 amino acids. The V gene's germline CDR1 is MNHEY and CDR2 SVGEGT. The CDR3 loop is CASSYRLPDNEQFF. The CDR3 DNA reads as TGTGCCAGCAGTTACCGGCTACCCGACAATGAGCAGTTCTTC.

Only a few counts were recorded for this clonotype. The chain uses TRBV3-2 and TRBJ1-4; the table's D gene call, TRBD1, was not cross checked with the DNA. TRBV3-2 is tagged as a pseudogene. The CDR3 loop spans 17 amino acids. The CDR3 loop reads CASSQSPAGFDNEKLFF. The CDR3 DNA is TGTGCCAGCAGCCAATCCCCGGCGGGGTTTGACAATGAAAAACTGTTTTTT.

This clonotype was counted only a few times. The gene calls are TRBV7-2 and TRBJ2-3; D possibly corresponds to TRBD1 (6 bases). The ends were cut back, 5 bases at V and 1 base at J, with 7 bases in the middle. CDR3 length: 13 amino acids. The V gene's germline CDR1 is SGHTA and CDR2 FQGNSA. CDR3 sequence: CASSPGGTDTQYF. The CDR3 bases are TGTGCCAGCAGCCCAGGGGGCACAGATACGCAGTATTTT.

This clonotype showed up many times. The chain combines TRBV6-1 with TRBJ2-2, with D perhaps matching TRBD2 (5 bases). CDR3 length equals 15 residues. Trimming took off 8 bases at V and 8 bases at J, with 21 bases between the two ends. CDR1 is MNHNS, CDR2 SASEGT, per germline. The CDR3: CASAQRAREEGELFF. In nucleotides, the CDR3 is TGTGCCAGCGCTCAGAGGGCTCGAGAAGAAGGGGAGCTGTTTTTT.

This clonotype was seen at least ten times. CDR3 amino acids: CASSGGLGEETQYF. The CDR3 DNA reads TGCGCCAGCAGTGGGGGACTAGGGGAAGAGACCCAGTACTTC. The V gene is TRBV10-1, the J gene TRBJ2-5; 8 positions agree with TRBD2. From germline, CDR1 is WNHNN and CDR2 SYGVQD (reference sequence). The CDR3 has 14 amino acids. The ends lost 4 bases at V and 3 bases at J; junction bases unmatched: 4.

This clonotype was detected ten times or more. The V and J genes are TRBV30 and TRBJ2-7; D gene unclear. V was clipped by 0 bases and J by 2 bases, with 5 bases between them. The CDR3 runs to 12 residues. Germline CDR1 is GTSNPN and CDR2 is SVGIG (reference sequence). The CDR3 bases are TGTGCCTGGAGTGTAAAGCCCTACGAGCAGTACTTC. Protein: CAWSVKPYEQYF. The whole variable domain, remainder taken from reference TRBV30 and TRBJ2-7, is SQTIHQWPATLVQPVGSPLSLECTVEGTSNPNLYWYRQAAGRGLQLLFYSVGIGQISSEVPQNLSASRPQDRQFILSSKKLLLSDSGFYLCAWSVKPYEQYFGPGTRLTVT.

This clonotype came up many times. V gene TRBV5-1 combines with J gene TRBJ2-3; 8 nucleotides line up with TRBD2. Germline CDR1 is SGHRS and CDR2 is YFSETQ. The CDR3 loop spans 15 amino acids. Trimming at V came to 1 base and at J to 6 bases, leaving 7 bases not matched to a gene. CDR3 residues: CASSLFAGGADTQYF. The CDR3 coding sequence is TGCGCCAGCAGCTTGTTTGCCGGGGGGGCCGATACGCAGTATTTT.

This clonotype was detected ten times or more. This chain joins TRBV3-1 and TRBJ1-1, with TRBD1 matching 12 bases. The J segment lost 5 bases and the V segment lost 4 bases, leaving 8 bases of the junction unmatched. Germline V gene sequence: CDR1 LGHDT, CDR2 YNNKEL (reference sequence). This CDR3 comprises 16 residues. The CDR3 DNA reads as TGTGCCAGCAGCCTCGGGACAGGGGGCGGGAGAACTGAAGCTTTCTTT. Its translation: CASSLGTGGGRTEAFF.

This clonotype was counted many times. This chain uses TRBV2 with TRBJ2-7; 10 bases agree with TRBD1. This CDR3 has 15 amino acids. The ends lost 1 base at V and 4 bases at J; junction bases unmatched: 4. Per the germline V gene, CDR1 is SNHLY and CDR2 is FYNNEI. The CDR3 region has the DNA TGTGCCAGCAGTGAAGGGCCGGGACAGGGGTACGAGCAGTACTTC. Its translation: CASSEGPGQGYEQYF. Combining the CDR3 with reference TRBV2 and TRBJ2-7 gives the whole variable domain EPEVTQTPSHQVTQMGQEVILRCVPISNHLYFYWYRQILGQKVEFLVSFYNNEISEKSEIFDDQFSVERPDGSNFTLKIRSTKLEDSAMYFCASSEGPGQGYEQYFGPGTRLTVT.

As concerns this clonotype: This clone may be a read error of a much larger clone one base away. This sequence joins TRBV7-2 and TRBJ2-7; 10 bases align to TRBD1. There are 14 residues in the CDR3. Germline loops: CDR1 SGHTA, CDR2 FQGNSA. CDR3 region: CASSLDRGSREQNF. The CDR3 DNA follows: TGTGCCAGCAGCTTGGACAGGGGGTCTCGCGAGCAGAACTTC.